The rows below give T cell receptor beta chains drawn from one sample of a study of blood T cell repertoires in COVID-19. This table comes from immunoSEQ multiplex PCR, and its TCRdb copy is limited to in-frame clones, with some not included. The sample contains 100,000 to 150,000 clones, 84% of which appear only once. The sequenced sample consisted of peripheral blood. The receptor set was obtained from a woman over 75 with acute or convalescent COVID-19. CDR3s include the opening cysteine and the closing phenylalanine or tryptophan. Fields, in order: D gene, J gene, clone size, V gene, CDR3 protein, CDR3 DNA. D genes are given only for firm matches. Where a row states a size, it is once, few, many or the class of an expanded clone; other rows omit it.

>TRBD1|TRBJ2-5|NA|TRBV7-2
CASSYMTGSQETQYF
TGTGCCAGCAGCTACATGACAGGGTCCCAAGAGACCCAGTACTTC
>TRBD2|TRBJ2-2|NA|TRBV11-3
CASSSRKRGEDTGELFF
TGTGCCAGCAGCTCGAGAAAGCGGGGGGAGGACACCGGGGAGCTGTTTTTT
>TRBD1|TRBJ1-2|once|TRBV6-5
CASRLDREVSRGYTF
TGTGCCAGCAGACTGGACAGGGAGGTTTCGAGGGGCTACACCTTC
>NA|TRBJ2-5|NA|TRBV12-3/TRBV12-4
CASSLANQETQYF
TGTGCCAGCAGTTTGGCAAACCAAGAGACCCAGTACTTC
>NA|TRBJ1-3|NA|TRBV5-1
CASSLGGTDSGNTIYF
TGCGCCAGCAGCTTAGGAGGGACGGACTCTGGAAACACCATATATTTT
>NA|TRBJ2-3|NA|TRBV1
CTSSQDRIGTSGRKTDTQYF
TGCACCAGCAGCCAAGATCGAATAGGGACTAGCGGGAGAAAAACAGATACGCAGTATTTT
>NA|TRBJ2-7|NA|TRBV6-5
CASTTYGRGDGEQYF
TGTGCCAGCACCACCTACGGCAGGGGGGATGGCGAGCAGTACTTC
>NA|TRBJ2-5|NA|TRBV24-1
CATSDSGQLGIETQYF
TGTGCCACCAGTGATTCCGGACAGTTGGGTATAGAGACCCAGTACTTC
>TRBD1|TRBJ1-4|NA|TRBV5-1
CASTKADRRNEKLFF
TGCGCCAGCACCAAGGCGGACAGGAGAAATGAAAAACTGTTTTTT
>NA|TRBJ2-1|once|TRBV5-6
CASSLLSTGNEQFF
TGTGCCAGCAGCTTGTTATCGACTGGCAATGAGCAGTTCTTC
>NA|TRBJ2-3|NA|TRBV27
CASRGAGATDTQYF
TGTGCCAGCAGAGGGGCGGGGGCCACAGATACGCAGTATTTT
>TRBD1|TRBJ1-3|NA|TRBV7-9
CASTRDRVSGNTIYF
TGTGCCAGCACCCGGGACAGGGTCTCTGGAAACACCATATATTTT
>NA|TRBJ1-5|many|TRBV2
CASSVGQGQRWYAGNQPQHF
TGTGCCAGCAGTGTAGGGCAGGGACAAAGATGGTATGCGGGCAATCAGCCCCAGCATTTT
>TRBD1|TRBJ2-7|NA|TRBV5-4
CASRSGQGYSYEQYF
TGTGCCAGCAGGTCCGGACAGGGGTACTCCTACGAGCAGTACTTC
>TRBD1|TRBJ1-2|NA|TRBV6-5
CASKGQGSYGYTF
TGTGCCAGCAAAGGACAGGGAAGCTATGGCTACACCTTC
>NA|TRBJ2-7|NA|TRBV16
CASSQLFRANEQYF
TGTGCCAGCAGCCAATTATTCAGGGCAAACGAGCAGTACTTC
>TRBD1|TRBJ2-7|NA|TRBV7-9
CASSLARGQASYEQYF
TGTGCCAGCAGCTTAGCTCGCGGACAGGCCTCCTACGAGCAGTACTTC
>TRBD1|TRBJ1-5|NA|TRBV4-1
CASSQGGRQGSQPQHF
TGCGCCAGCAGCCAAGGCGGAAGACAGGGATCCCAGCCCCAGCATTTT
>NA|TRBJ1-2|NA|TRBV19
CASSGRTMGYTF
TGTGCCAGCTCGGGGAGAACTATGGGCTACACCTTC
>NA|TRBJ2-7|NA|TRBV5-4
CASSLTGTYEQYF
TGTGCCAGCAGCTTAACAGGGACGTACGAGCAGTACTTC
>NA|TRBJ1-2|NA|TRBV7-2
CASSLDVTEPYGYTF
TGTGCCAGCAGCTTAGACGTCACAGAACCCTATGGCTACACCTTC
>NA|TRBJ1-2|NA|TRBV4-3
CASSHVVVRGYGYTF
TGCGCCAGCAGCCATGTAGTGGTGAGAGGCTATGGCTACACCTTC
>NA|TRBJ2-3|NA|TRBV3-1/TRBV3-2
CASSQVTGGQMDTQYF
TGTGCCAGCAGCCAAGTAACAGGTGGTCAAATGGATACGCAGTATTTT
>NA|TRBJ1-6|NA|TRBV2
CASRTGGTRNSPLHF
TGTGCCAGCAGGACGGGGGGGACACGGAATTCACCCCTCCACTTT
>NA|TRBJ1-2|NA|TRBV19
CASSISGDSNYGYTF
TGTGCCAGTAGTATTTCGGGGGATAGTAACTATGGCTACACCTTC
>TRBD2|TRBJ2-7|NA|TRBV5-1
CASSLRGGDYEQYF
TGCGCCAGCAGCTTACGGGGAGGGGACTACGAGCAGTACTTC
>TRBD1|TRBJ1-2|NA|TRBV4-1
CASSQSGQGGGYTF
TGCGCCAGCAGCCAGTCCGGACAGGGCGGCGGCTACACCTTC
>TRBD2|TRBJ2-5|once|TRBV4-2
CASSRGTSGSTEETQYF
TGTGCCAGCAGCCGAGGGACTAGCGGGAGCACCGAAGAGACCCAGTACTTC
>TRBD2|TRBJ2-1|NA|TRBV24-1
CATSDAGGYNEQFF
TGTGCCACCAGTGATGCGGGGGGGTACAATGAGCAGTTCTTC
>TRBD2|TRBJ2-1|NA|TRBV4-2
CASSQPSGGAGEQFF
TGTGCCAGCAGCCAACCTAGCGGGGGGGCCGGGGAGCAGTTCTTC
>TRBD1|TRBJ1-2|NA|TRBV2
CASTTGAIGGYTF
TGTGCCAGCACGACAGGGGCTATTGGAGGCTACACCTTC
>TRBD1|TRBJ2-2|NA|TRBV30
CAWSTRDRGNTGELFF
TGTGCCTGGAGTACGCGGGACAGGGGGAACACCGGGGAGCTGTTTTTT
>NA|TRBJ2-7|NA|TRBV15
CATSRVRGPYEQYF
TGTGCCACCAGCAGAGTTAGGGGTCCCTACGAGCAGTACTTC
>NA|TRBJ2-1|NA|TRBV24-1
CATSRGYGNEQFF
TGTGCCACCTCGAGGGGGTACGGGAATGAGCAGTTCTTC
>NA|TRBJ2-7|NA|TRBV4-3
CASSQDGPANVYEQYF
TGCGCCAGCAGCCAAGATGGGCCTGCCAACGTCTACGAGCAGTACTTC
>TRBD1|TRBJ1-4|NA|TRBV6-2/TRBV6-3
CASSLRQGTNEKLFF
TGTGCCAGCAGTCTTCGACAGGGGACGAATGAAAAACTGTTTTTT
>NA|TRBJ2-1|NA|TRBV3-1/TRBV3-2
CASSQEAGNEQFF
TGTGCCAGCAGCCAAGAGGCAGGAAATGAGCAGTTCTTC
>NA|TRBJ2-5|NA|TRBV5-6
CASSSGQKQETQYF
TGTGCCAGCAGCTCAGGACAGAAACAAGAGACCCAGTACTTC
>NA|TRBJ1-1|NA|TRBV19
CASSIGRTEAFF
TGTGCCAGTAGTATTGGCAGAACTGAAGCTTTCTTT
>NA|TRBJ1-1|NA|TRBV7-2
CASSYRVPTEAFF
TGTGCCAGCAGCTACAGGGTTCCCACTGAAGCTTTCTTT
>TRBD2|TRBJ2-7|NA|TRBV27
CASSPPPAGGPREQYF
TGTGCCAGCAGTCCCCCCCCAGCGGGGGGCCCTAGGGAGCAGTACTTC
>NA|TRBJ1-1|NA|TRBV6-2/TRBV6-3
CASSYPRGSYPEAFF
TGTGCCAGCAGTTACCCCCGAGGTTCTTACCCTGAAGCTTTCTTT
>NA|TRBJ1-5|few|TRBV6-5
CASSSSGQLQPQHF
TGTGCCAGCAGTTCGTCAGGGCAGCTTCAGCCCCAGCATTTT
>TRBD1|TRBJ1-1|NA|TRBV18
CASSRDRTNTEAFF
TGTGCCAGCTCGAGGGACAGAACGAACACTGAAGCTTTCTTT
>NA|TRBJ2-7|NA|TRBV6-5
CATTPQGGDEQYF
TGTGCCACTACCCCACAGGGTGGGGACGAGCAGTACTTC
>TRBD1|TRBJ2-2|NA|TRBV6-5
CASRPPGQGTGELFF
TGTGCCAGCAGACCCCCGGGACAGGGCACCGGGGAGCTGTTTTTT
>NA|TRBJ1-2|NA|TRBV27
CASSLSRNYGYTF
TGTGCCAGCAGTTTGTCGCGGAACTATGGCTACACCTTC
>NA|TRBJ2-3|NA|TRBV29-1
CSVGSLVPDTQYF
TGCAGCGTTGGTAGTCTAGTCCCAGATACGCAGTATTTT
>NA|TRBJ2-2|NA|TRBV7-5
CARSRRTSGGSSNTGELFF
TGTGCCAGAAGCCGGAGGACTAGCGGGGGTTCCTCGAACACCGGGGAGCTGTTTTTT
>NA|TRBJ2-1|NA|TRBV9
CASSTTESSYNEQFF
TGTGCCAGCAGCACGACAGAAAGCTCCTACAATGAGCAGTTCTTC
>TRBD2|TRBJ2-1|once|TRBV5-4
CASSPGTSGPYNEQFF
TGTGCCAGCAGCCCGGGGACTAGCGGGCCCTACAATGAGCAGTTCTTC
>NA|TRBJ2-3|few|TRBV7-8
CASSLARGGTDTQYF
TGTGCCAGCAGCTTAGCGCGGGGTGGGACAGATACGCAGTATTTT
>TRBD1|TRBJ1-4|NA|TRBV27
CASSSDRGGEKLFF
TGTGCCAGCAGTTCCGACAGGGGAGGAGAAAAACTGTTTTTT
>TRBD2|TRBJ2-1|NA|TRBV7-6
CASSLFRGSSYEQFF
TGTGCCAGCAGCTTGTTTCGCGGGAGCAGCTATGAGCAGTTCTTC
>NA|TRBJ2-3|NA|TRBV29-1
CSGRWRNADTQYF
TGCAGCGGGCGGTGGCGTAACGCAGATACGCAGTATTTT
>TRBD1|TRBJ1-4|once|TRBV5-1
CASSLGTGGRKLFF
TGCGCCAGCAGCCTAGGGACAGGGGGGCGAAAACTGTTTTTT
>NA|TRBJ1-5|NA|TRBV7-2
CASSLATDQPQHF
TGTGCCAGCAGCTTAGCGACAGACCAGCCCCAGCATTTT
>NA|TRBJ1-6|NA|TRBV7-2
CASSLGDRASPLHF
TGTGCCAGCAGCTTAGGTGACAGAGCGTCACCCCTCCACTTT